These T cell receptor beta chains were read from a single sample in a study of PD-1 blockade in classical Hodgkin lymphoma. Sequencing used immunoSEQ multiplex PCR; TCRdb keeps in-frame clones, though not all of them. The sample lists about 97,000 clones; 85% to 90% were seen once. The sample consisted of peripheral blood mononuclear cells (PBMCs), taken before the second cycle of nivolumab. These receptors were collected from a human donor with classical Hodgkin lymphoma. Each CDR3 is given with its conserved first and last residue. The order of the fields is CDR3 protein, CDR3 DNA, J gene, CDR3 length, D gene, V gene, clone size. A D gene is named only where the DNA matches it firmly. A clone size is listed for some rows: how often the clone was seen (once, few, many), or a class if it is expanded.

CDR3: CASSGRTDSYEQYF
DNA: TGCGCCAGCAGCGGGCGGACTGACTCCTACGAGCAGTACTTC
J: TRBJ2-7
length: 14
D: NA
V: TRBV5-1
size: NA

CDR3: CASSYRGPDTQYF
DNA: TGTGCCAGCAGCTACCGGGGGCCCGATACGCAGTATTTT
J: TRBJ2-3
length: 13
D: NA
V: TRBV6-5
size: NA

CDR3: CASSATGGNSPLHF
DNA: TGTGCCAGCAGCGCGACCGGGGGGAATTCACCCCTCCACTTT
J: TRBJ1-6
length: 14
D: NA
V: TRBV9
size: few

CDR3: CASSRPQGAPYNSPLHF
DNA: TGTGCCAGCAGCAGACCCCAGGGGGCCCCCTATAATTCACCCCTCCACTTT
J: TRBJ1-6
length: 17
D: TRBD1
V: TRBV11-2
size: NA

CDR3: CASSYREFGSPLHF
DNA: TGTGCCAGCAGCTACAGAGAGTTTGGGTCACCCCTCCACTTT
J: TRBJ1-6
length: 14
D: NA
V: TRBV5-6
size: NA

CDR3: CASSEGVGEQGQPQHF
DNA: TGTGCCAGCAGTGAAGGGGTAGGGGAGCAGGGTCAGCCCCAGCATTTT
J: TRBJ1-5
length: 16
D: NA
V: TRBV6-1
size: few

CDR3: CASSPAGAEQYF
DNA: TGCGCCAGCAGCCCAGCAGGTGCCGAGCAGTACTTC
J: TRBJ2-7
length: 12
D: NA
V: TRBV23-1
size: NA

CDR3: CAWSLRDSRSPLHF
DNA: TGTGCCTGGAGCTTACGGGATTCTCGTTCACCCCTCCACTTT
J: TRBJ1-6
length: 14
D: NA
V: TRBV30
size: NA

CDR3: CASSLGAGGIAEAFF
DNA: TGTGCCAGCAGCTTGGGGGCAGGGGGCATAGCTGAAGCTTTCTTT
J: TRBJ1-1
length: 15
D: TRBD1
V: TRBV5-4
size: once

CDR3: CASISDRAPGNTIYF
DNA: TGTGCCAGCATTTCAGACAGGGCACCAGGAAACACCATATATTTT
J: TRBJ1-3
length: 15
D: NA
V: TRBV21-1
size: NA

CDR3: CASSPEATGELFF
DNA: TGCGCCAGCAGCCCCGAGGCCACCGGGGAGCTGTTTTTT
J: TRBJ2-2
length: 13
D: NA
V: TRBV5-1
size: NA

CDR3: CASSGYGSSNEKLFF
DNA: TGTGCCAGTAGTGGATACGGTTCTTCAAATGAAAAACTGTTTTTT
J: TRBJ1-4
length: 15
D: NA
V: TRBV19
size: NA

CDR3: CASSSDRGGYNSPLHF
DNA: TGTGCCAGCAGCTCCGACCGTGGGGGCTATAATTCACCCCTCCACTTT
J: TRBJ1-6
length: 16
D: NA
V: TRBV11-2
size: NA

CDR3: CASSGTSGVETEAFF
DNA: TGTGCCAGCAGCGGGACCTCGGGGGTGGAGACTGAAGCTTTCTTT
J: TRBJ1-1
length: 15
D: NA
V: TRBV5-4
size: NA

CDR3: CASSLDPRQFGDGYTF
DNA: TGTGCCAGCAGCTTAGACCCCAGACAGTTCGGAGATGGCTACACCTTC
J: TRBJ1-2
length: 16
D: NA
V: TRBV7-2
size: NA

CDR3: CASSSYRGGGELFF
DNA: TGCGCCAGCAGCAGCTACAGAGGAGGCGGGGAGCTGTTTTTT
J: TRBJ2-2
length: 14
D: NA
V: TRBV5-1
size: NA

CDR3: CASSLSARDPYEQYF
DNA: TGTGCCAGCAGTTTATCGGCCAGGGACCCCTACGAGCAGTACTTC
J: TRBJ2-7
length: 15
D: NA
V: TRBV27
size: NA

CDR3: CSAGEGHGYTF
DNA: TGCAGTGCTGGCGAGGGGCATGGCTACACCTTC
J: TRBJ1-2
length: 11
D: NA
V: TRBV20-1
size: NA

CDR3: CASRPSLSGLIEKLFF
DNA: TGTGCCAGCAGACCTAGTCTCTCCGGTCTTATTGAAAAACTGTTTTTT
J: TRBJ1-4
length: 16
D: NA
V: TRBV2
size: NA

CDR3: CATSRGYEQYF
DNA: TGTGCCACCAGCAGAGGGTACGAGCAGTACTTC
J: TRBJ2-7
length: 11
D: NA
V: TRBV15
size: NA

CDR3: CATSQGATNEKLFF
DNA: TGTGCCACCAGTCAGGGCGCAACTAATGAAAAACTGTTTTTT
J: TRBJ1-4
length: 14
D: NA
V: TRBV15
size: medium-sized

CDR3: CASSDRTDTEAFF
DNA: TGTGCCAGCAGCGATCGGACAGACACTGAAGCTTTCTTT
J: TRBJ1-1
length: 13
D: NA
V: TRBV9
size: NA

CDR3: CASSVGGTGDQPQHF
DNA: TGTGCCAGCAGCGTAGGGGGGACAGGTGATCAGCCCCAGCATTTT
J: TRBJ1-5
length: 15
D: TRBD1
V: TRBV9
size: NA

CDR3: CASSASGGANEQFF
DNA: TGTGCCAGCAGCGCTAGCGGGGGGGCAAATGAGCAGTTCTTC
J: TRBJ2-1
length: 14
D: TRBD2
V: TRBV7-3
size: NA

CDR3: CASSDGTGLDTQYF
DNA: TGTGCCAGCAGTGATGGGACAGGGTTAGATACGCAGTATTTT
J: TRBJ2-3
length: 14
D: TRBD1
V: TRBV2
size: NA

CDR3: CASSPSGTAGNTIYF
DNA: TGTGCCAGCAGTCCATCGGGGACAGCTGGAAACACCATATATTTT
J: TRBJ1-3
length: 15
D: TRBD1
V: TRBV6-1
size: NA

CDR3: CASSLRQGSETQYF
DNA: TGTGCCAGCAGCCTTAGACAGGGGTCAGAGACCCAGTACTTC
J: TRBJ2-5
length: 14
D: TRBD1
V: TRBV4-2
size: NA

CDR3: CASSARGGTVTPLHF
DNA: TGTGCCAGCAGTGCCCGGGGGGGGACGGTAACACCCCTCCACTTT
J: TRBJ1-6
length: 15
D: NA
V: TRBV27
size: NA

CDR3: CASCRENTEAFF
DNA: TGTGCCAGCTGCAGGGAGAACACTGAAGCTTTCTTT
J: TRBJ1-1
length: 12
D: NA
V: TRBV28
size: few

CDR3: CASSDSGRGPSEQFF
DNA: TGTGCCAGCAGTGACTCGGGGCGGGGGCCCAGTGAGCAGTTCTTC
J: TRBJ2-1
length: 15
D: NA
V: TRBV6-4
size: NA

CDR3: CASSLEAGSYNEQFF
DNA: TGTGCCAGCAGCTTGGAGGCAGGGTCCTACAATGAGCAGTTCTTC
J: TRBJ2-1
length: 15
D: NA
V: TRBV5-4
size: NA

CDR3: CATQRDREYEQYF
DNA: TGTGCCACTCAGCGGGACAGGGAGTACGAGCAGTACTTC
J: TRBJ2-7
length: 13
D: TRBD1
V: TRBV18
size: NA

CDR3: CASDPDRVDYGYTF
DNA: TGTGCCTCCGATCCTGACCGGGTCGACTATGGCTACACCTTC
J: TRBJ1-2
length: 14
D: NA
V: TRBV30
size: once

CDR3: CASTFDRAVGEQYF
DNA: TGTGCCAGCACCTTCGACAGGGCGGTCGGCGAGCAGTACTTC
J: TRBJ2-7
length: 14
D: TRBD1
V: TRBV7-9
size: NA

CDR3: CASRPRGYNEQFF
DNA: TGTGCCAGCAGACCAAGGGGGTACAATGAGCAGTTCTTC
J: TRBJ2-1
length: 13
D: NA
V: TRBV28
size: NA

CDR3: CASSHIDTNSFEHGYTF
DNA: TGTGCCAGCAGCCACATCGACACGAACAGCTTCGAGCATGGCTACACCTTC
J: TRBJ1-2
length: 17
D: NA
V: TRBV28
size: NA

CDR3: CASSSRQGTYNEQFF
DNA: TGTGCCAGCAGCTCTAGACAGGGGACCTACAATGAGCAGTTCTTC
J: TRBJ2-1
length: 15
D: TRBD1
V: TRBV11-3
size: NA

CDR3: CATRSGTASTDTQYF
DNA: TGTGCCACCCGAAGCGGAACAGCTAGCACAGATACGCAGTATTTT
J: TRBJ2-3
length: 15
D: NA
V: TRBV15
size: NA

CDR3: CASSTWDEQYF
DNA: TGTGCCAGCAGCACTTGGGACGAGCAGTACTTC
J: TRBJ2-7
length: 11
D: NA
V: TRBV7-9
size: NA

CDR3: CASSLFVGPNYGYTF
DNA: TGTGCCAGCAGCTTATTCGTAGGGCCTAACTATGGCTACACCTTC
J: TRBJ1-2
length: 15
D: NA
V: TRBV7-9
size: NA

CDR3: CASSIEGTGFNEQYF
DNA: TGTGCCAGTAGTATAGAAGGGACAGGGTTCAACGAGCAGTACTTC
J: TRBJ2-7
length: 15
D: TRBD1
V: TRBV19
size: few

CDR3: CASSLTSGGAPRSETQYF
DNA: TGCGCCAGCAGCCTGACTAGCGGGGGGGCCCCTCGTTCAGAGACCCAGTACTTC
J: TRBJ2-5
length: 18
D: TRBD2
V: TRBV5-1
size: NA

CDR3: CASSLDSYTSTDTQYF
DNA: TGCGCCAGCAGCCTAGACAGCTACACTAGCACAGATACGCAGTATTTT
J: TRBJ2-3
length: 16
D: NA
V: TRBV5-1
size: NA

CDR3: CASSLGHPLSSLHF
DNA: TGTGCCAGCAGCTTGGGACACCCCCTTTCTTCCCTCCACTTT
J: TRBJ1-6
length: 14
D: NA
V: TRBV7-8
size: NA

CDR3: CASSAVGTGPYEQYF
DNA: TGTGCCAGCAGCGCAGTAGGGACAGGTCCCTACGAGCAGTACTTC
J: TRBJ2-7
length: 15
D: TRBD1
V: TRBV9
size: NA

CDR3: CASSEGRGQGNGELFF
DNA: TGTGCCAGCAGTGAAGGAAGGGGGCAGGGGAACGGGGAGCTGTTTTTT
J: TRBJ2-2
length: 16
D: TRBD1
V: TRBV6-1
size: NA

CDR3: CASSVGVSWNTEAFF
DNA: TGTGCCAGCAGCGTAGGAGTTTCGTGGAACACTGAAGCTTTCTTT
J: TRBJ1-1
length: 15
D: NA
V: TRBV9
size: NA

CDR3: CASGLVLAGVEDTQYF
DNA: TGTGCTAGTGGTTTGGTATTAGCGGGGGTAGAAGATACGCAGTATTTT
J: TRBJ2-3
length: 16
D: TRBD2
V: TRBV12-5
size: NA

CDR3: CASSFQTQETQYF
DNA: TGTGCCAGCAGCTTTCAGACTCAAGAGACCCAGTACTTC
J: TRBJ2-5
length: 13
D: NA
V: TRBV7-2
size: NA

CDR3: CASSSHSGGAREQYF
DNA: TGTGCCAGCAGCTCCCACAGCGGGGGGGCCCGAGAGCAGTACTTC
J: TRBJ2-7
length: 15
D: TRBD2
V: TRBV9
size: NA

CDR3: CSVERGQGTGELFF
DNA: TGCAGCGTTGAACGGGGGCAAGGCACCGGGGAGCTGTTTTTT
J: TRBJ2-2
length: 14
D: NA
V: TRBV29-1
size: few

CDR3: CASSYAVEGSTEAFF
DNA: TGTGCCAGCAGTTACGCGGTCGAGGGGAGCACTGAAGCTTTCTTT
J: TRBJ1-1
length: 15
D: NA
V: TRBV6-5
size: NA

CDR3: CASSSRAQKGYGYTF
DNA: TGTGCCAGCAGCTCCCGGGCTCAAAAAGGCTATGGCTACACCTTC
J: TRBJ1-2
length: 15
D: NA
V: TRBV21-1
size: NA

CDR3: CASSPGTTGANVLTF
DNA: TGTGCCAGCAGCCCCGGGACAACTGGGGCCAACGTCCTGACTTTC
J: TRBJ2-6
length: 15
D: NA
V: TRBV9
size: NA

CDR3: CASSLVGFNQPQHF
DNA: TGTGCCAGTAGTTTAGTAGGATTCAATCAGCCCCAGCATTTT
J: TRBJ1-5
length: 14
D: NA
V: TRBV19
size: NA